This TCR beta chain was recorded in a study of persistence of HIV-infected CD4 T cells. Study overall: A couple of participants gave one leukapheresis sample; others gave up to about 180 mL blood repeatedly. Overall study findings and caveats: TCRbeta richness was lower in CMV- and Gag-responding cells than in anti-CD3/anti-CD28-responding cells.

The CDR3 consists of 15 residues. Germline loops: CDR1 SQVTM, CDR2 ANQGSEA. V was trimmed by 3 bases and J by 1 base, leaving 14 bases between them. To note about this clone: Its antigen is as yet unknown.

Cells were stimulated with overlapping HIV-1 Gag 15-mer peptides. Sorting selected CD4+ T cells upregulating both CD40 ligand and CD69. Before stimulation, PBMCs underwent CD8+ T cell depletion. The immunoSEQ assay was version 4, run in survey mode. The repertoire was sequenced with immunoSEQ multiplex PCR; TCRdb's copy has only in-frame clones and lacks some. Of approximately 25,000 clones listed, around 74% were seen once; the top ten hold around 1.8%. This receptor was obtained from an adult man with HIV who was CMV-seropositive. The source was CD4+ T cells sorted from PBMCs after approximately 18-hour stimulation, collected from a patient who received antiretroviral therapy. The chain uses TRBV29-1 and TRBJ2-3, with D perhaps given as TRBD1 or TRBD2 (7 bases each). CDR3: CSVEEGAGGTDTQYF. CDR3 DNA: TGCAGCGTTGAGGAGGGGGCGGGGGGCACAGATACGCAGTATTTT.